This record looks at one T cell receptor (beta chain) sequence and its context. The antigen is unknown. The CDR3 runs to 15 residues. Germline CDR1 and CDR2: MDHEN and SYDVKM. Losses at the gene ends were 6 bases for V and 4 bases for J; bases not matched to a gene: 6. The record originates from a study of T-cell memory formation after mild COVID-19. It was 5'RACE with constant-segment primers that produced the TCR alpha and TCR beta cDNA libraries, which carried sample barcodes and UMIs. TCRdb called the 5' RACE reads again in MiXCR, with one record for every CDR3 protein. The sample lists hundreds of thousands of distinct CDR3 sequences, about a sixth occurring once. General observations from the study: CD4+ contracting clones were mainly CM and EM; CD8+ ones, EMRA.

The clonotype comes from a man aged 18 to 29 who had mild COVID-19 (a few samples of this study predate the infection). Cell type and time point are not known. The chain uses TRBV28 and TRBJ2-1, with TRBD2 identical over 10 bases. Sequences were obtained from PBMCs or a T cell subset sorted from them (not recorded which). Here the CDR3 reads CASSSAAGGYNEQFF. In DNA, the CDR3 is TGTGCCAGCAGCAGCGCAGCGGGGGGGTACAATGAGCAGTTCTTC.